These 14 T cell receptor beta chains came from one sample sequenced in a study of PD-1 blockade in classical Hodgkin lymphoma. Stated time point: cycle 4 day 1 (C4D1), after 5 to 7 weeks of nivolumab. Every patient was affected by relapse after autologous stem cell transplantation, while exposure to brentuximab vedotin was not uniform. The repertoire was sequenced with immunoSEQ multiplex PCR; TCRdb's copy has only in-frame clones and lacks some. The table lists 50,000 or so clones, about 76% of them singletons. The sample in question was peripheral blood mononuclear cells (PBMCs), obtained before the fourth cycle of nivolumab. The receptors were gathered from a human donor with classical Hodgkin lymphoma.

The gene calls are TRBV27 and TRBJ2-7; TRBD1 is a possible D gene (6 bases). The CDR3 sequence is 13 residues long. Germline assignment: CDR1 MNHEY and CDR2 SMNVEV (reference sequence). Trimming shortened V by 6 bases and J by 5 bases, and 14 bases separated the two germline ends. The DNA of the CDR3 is TGTGCCAGCAGGTCACAGGGTATCGACGAGCAGTACTTC. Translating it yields CASRSQGIDEQYF.

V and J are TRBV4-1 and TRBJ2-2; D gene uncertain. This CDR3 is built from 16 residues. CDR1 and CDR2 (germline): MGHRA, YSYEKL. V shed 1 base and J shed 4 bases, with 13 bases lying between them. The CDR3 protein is CASSQGRNPSTGELFF. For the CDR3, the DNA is TGCGCCAGCAGCCAAGGACGCAACCCCTCCACCGGGGAGCTGTTTTTT.

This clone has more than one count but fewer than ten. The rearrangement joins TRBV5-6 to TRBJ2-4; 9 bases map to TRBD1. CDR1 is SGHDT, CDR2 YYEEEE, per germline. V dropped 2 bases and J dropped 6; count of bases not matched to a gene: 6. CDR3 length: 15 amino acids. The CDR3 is CASSLSLGQGNIQYF. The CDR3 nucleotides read TGTGCCAGCAGCTTATCCTTGGGACAGGGAAACATTCAGTACTTC.

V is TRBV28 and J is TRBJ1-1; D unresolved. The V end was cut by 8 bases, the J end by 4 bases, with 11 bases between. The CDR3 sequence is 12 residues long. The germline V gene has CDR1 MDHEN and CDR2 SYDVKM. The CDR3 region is CASLVRGTEAFF. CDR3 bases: TGTGCCAGCCTTGTCCGCGGCACTGAAGCTTTCTTT.

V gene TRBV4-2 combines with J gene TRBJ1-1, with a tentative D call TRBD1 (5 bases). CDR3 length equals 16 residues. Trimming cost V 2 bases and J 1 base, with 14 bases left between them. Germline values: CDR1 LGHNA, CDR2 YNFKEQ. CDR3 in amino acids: CASSQKMGGSNTEAFF. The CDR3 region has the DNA TGTGCCAGCAGCCAAAAAATGGGGGGGTCGAACACTGAAGCTTTCTTT.

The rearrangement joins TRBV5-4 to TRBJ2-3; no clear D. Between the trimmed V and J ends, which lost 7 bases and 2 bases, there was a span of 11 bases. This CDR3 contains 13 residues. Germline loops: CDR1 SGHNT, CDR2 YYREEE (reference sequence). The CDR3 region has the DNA TGTGCCAGCGGCGGCCCCACCACAGATACGCAGTATTTT. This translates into CASGGPTTDTQYF.

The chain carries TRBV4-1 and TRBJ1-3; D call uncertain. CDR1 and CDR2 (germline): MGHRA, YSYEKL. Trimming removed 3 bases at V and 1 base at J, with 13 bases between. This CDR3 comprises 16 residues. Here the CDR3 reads CASSHRRGNSGNTIYF. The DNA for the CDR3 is TGCGCCAGCAGCCACAGACGGGGTAATTCTGGAAACACCATATATTTT.

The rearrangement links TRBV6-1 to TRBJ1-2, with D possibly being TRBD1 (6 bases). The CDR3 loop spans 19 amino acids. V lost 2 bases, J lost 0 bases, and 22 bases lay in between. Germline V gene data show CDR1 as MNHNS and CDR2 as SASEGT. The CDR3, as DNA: TGTGCCAGCAGTGAACAGGGGCGCCGGTCTACCCCTACTAACTATGGCTACACCTTC. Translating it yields CASSEQGRRSTPTNYGYTF.

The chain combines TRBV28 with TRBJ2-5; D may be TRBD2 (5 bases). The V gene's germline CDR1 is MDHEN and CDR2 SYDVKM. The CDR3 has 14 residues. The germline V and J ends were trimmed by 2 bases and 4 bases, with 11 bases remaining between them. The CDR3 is CASSLVGVVETQYF. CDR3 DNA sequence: TGTGCCAGCAGTTTAGTGGGAGTGGTAGAGACCCAGTACTTC. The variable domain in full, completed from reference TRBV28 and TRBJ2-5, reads DVKVTQSSRYLVKRTGEKVFLECVQDMDHENMFWYRQDPGLGLRLIYFSYDVKMKEKGDIPEGYSVSREKKERFSLILESASTNQTSMYLCASSLVGVVETQYFGPGTRLLVL.

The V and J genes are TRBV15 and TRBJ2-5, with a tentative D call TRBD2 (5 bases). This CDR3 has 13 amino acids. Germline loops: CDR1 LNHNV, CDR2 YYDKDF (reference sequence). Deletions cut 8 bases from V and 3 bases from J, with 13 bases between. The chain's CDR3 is CATARATEETQYF. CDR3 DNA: TGTGCCACCGCGCGGGCGACGGAAGAGACCCAGTACTTC.

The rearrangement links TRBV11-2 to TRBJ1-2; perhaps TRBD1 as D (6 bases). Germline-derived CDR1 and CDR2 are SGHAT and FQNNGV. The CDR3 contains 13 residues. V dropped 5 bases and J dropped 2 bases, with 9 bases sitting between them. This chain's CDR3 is CASSTTGNYGYTF. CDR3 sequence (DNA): TGTGCCAGCAGCACGACAGGAAACTATGGCTACACCTTC.

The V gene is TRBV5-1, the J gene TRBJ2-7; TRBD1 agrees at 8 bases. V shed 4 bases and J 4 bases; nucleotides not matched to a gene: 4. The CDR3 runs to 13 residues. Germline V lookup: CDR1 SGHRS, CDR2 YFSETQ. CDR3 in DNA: TGCGCCAGCAGCCTCCGGGACAGGTACGAGCAGTACTTC. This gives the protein CASSLRDRYEQYF.

The CDR3 sequence: CASSLRTVTEAFF. Here the CDR3 DNA reads TGTGCCAGCAGCTTGAGGACAGTCACTGAAGCTTTCTTT. The chain joins TRBV5-4 to TRBJ1-1, with D tentatively TRBD1 (6 bases). This CDR3 spans 13 amino acids. Germline CDR1 SGHNT, CDR2 YYREEE (reference sequence). Trimming pared 1 base from V and 4 bases from J, leaving 8 bases between.

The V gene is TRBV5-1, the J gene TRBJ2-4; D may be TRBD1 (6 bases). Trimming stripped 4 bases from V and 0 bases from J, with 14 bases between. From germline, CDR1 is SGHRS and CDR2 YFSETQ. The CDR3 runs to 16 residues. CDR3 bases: TGCGCCAGCAGCCGAACCTCAGGGGTAGCCAAAAACATTCAGTACTTC. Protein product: CASSRTSGVAKNIQYF.